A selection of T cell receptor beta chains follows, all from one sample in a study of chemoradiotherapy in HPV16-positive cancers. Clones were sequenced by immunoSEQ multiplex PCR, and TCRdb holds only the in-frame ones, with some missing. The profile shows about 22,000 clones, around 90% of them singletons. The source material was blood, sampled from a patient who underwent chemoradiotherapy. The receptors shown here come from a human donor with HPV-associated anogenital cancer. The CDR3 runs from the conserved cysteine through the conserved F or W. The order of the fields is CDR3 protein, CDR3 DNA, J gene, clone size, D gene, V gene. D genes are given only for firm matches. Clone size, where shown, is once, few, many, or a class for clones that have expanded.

CDR3 protein: CASRGDGGYTF; CDR3 DNA: TGTGCCAGCAGGGGCGACGGTGGCTACACCTTC; J gene: TRBJ1-2; clone size: .; D gene: .; V gene: TRBV6-5
CDR3 protein: CASSPYGASYEQYF; CDR3 DNA: TGTGCCAGTAGTCCTTACGGGGCTTCCTACGAGCAGTACTTC; J gene: TRBJ2-7; clone size: .; D gene: .; V gene: TRBV19
CDR3 protein: CASSPPRAGGTETQYF; CDR3 DNA: TGTGCCAGCAGCCCCCCAAGGGCAGGGGGCACGGAGACCCAGTACTTC; J gene: TRBJ2-5; clone size: .; D gene: TRBD1; V gene: TRBV7-9
CDR3 protein: CSVGDSYEQYF; CDR3 DNA: TGCAGCGTTGGGGACAGCTACGAGCAGTACTTC; J gene: TRBJ2-7; clone size: .; D gene: TRBD1; V gene: TRBV29-1
CDR3 protein: CASSLGRQETQYF; CDR3 DNA: TGCGCCAGCAGCTTGGGCAGACAAGAGACCCAGTACTTC; J gene: TRBJ2-5; clone size: once; D gene: .; V gene: TRBV5-1
CDR3 protein: CASSLVMNQPQHF; CDR3 DNA: TGTGCCAGCAGCTTAGTTATGAATCAGCCCCAGCATTTT; J gene: TRBJ1-5; clone size: once; D gene: .; V gene: TRBV7-2
CDR3 protein: CASSGGGIFNSPLHF; CDR3 DNA: TGTGCCAGCTCAGGGGGAGGGATTTTTAATTCACCCCTCCACTTT; J gene: TRBJ1-6; clone size: .; D gene: .; V gene: TRBV18
CDR3 protein: CASSLGYGYTF; CDR3 DNA: TGTGCCAGCAGCTTAGGTTATGGCTACACCTTC; J gene: TRBJ1-2; clone size: .; D gene: .; V gene: TRBV11-1
CDR3 protein: CASSFWREGCLCESNEQFF; CDR3 DNA: TGTGCCAGCAGCTTCTGGCGGGAGGGATGTTTATGTGAGTCCAATGAGCAGTTCTTC; J gene: TRBJ2-1; clone size: few; D gene: TRBD2; V gene: TRBV7-3
CDR3 protein: CASRKTGEQETQYF; CDR3 DNA: TGTGCCAGCAGGAAGACAGGGGAGCAGGAGACCCAGTACTTC; J gene: TRBJ2-5; clone size: .; D gene: TRBD1; V gene: TRBV5-6
CDR3 protein: CASSLTGQGNTGELFF; CDR3 DNA: TGCGCCAGCAGCTTAACAGGTCAGGGGAACACCGGGGAGCTGTTTTTT; J gene: TRBJ2-2; clone size: .; D gene: .; V gene: TRBV5-1
CDR3 protein: CASSPPPGLIDLDTQYF; CDR3 DNA: TGTGCCAGCAGCCCACCCCCGGGGCTAATTGATTTGGATACGCAGTATTTT; J gene: TRBJ2-3; clone size: .; D gene: .; V gene: TRBV5-6
CDR3 protein: CASSIGWGSSYNEQFF; CDR3 DNA: TGTGCCAGTAGTATAGGCTGGGGGAGCTCCTACAATGAGCAGTTCTTC; J gene: TRBJ2-1; clone size: few; D gene: .; V gene: TRBV19
CDR3 protein: CASSFNRVDTIYF; CDR3 DNA: TGTGCCAGCAGCTTCAACAGGGTAGACACCATATATTTT; J gene: TRBJ1-3; clone size: .; D gene: .; V gene: TRBV7-8
CDR3 protein: CSVEAGTVTDTQYF; CDR3 DNA: TGCAGCGTTGAAGCCGGGACTGTCACAGATACGCAGTATTTT; J gene: TRBJ2-3; clone size: .; D gene: .; V gene: TRBV29-1
CDR3 protein: CASSTVNSNQPQHF; CDR3 DNA: TGTGCCAGCAGCACAGTCAATAGCAATCAGCCCCAGCATTTT; J gene: TRBJ1-5; clone size: .; D gene: .; V gene: TRBV21-1
CDR3 protein: CASSIGTGGYEQYF; CDR3 DNA: TGTGCCAGCAGCATAGGGACAGGGGGTTACGAGCAGTACTTC; J gene: TRBJ2-7; clone size: .; D gene: TRBD1; V gene: TRBV7-9